The clone carrying this T cell receptor (beta chain) was recorded only once. This specimen belongs to a study of blood T cell repertoires in COVID-19. Per the study methods: Reference gene primer amplification gave nucleated cell count estimates. The repertoire was sequenced with immunoSEQ multiplex PCR; TCRdb's copy has only in-frame clones and lacks some. D and trimming were read from the DNA, whereas the V and J calls and clone size are those reported in that table. The sample has tens of thousands of clones, almost 85% seen once. CDR1 and CDR2 (germline): LGHDT, YNNKEL (reference sequence). The V end lost 0 bases, the J end lost 8 bases, and 11 bases lay between the germline ends. CDR3 length: 14 residues.

This TCR derives from a man in his sixties with acute or convalescent COVID-19. The rearrangement joins TRBV3-1 (or the pseudogene TRBV3-2) to TRBJ2-1, with a weak D call TRBD1 (5 bases). Sequenced input: peripheral blood. CDR3 residues: CASSQDPQGYEQFF. The DNA for the CDR3 is TGTGCCAGCAGCCAAGACCCCCAGGGCTATGAGCAGTTCTTC.